Presented here are 9 T cell receptor beta chains from one specimen sequenced in a study of sequential checkpoint blockade in melanoma. Specified treatment: randomized to nivolumab then ipilimumab (arm A) or the reverse (arm B). Assay used: immunoSEQ multiplex PCR; TCRdb lists only in-frame clones, some missing. The data contain roughly 1,100 clones, 20% of them singletons. Sequenced here: tumor tissue (inferred from file names), sampled from a patient given nivolumab and ipilimumab in sequence. The receptors derive from a human donor with melanoma.

This clone rates as medium-sized. The CDR3 nucleotides read TGTGCCAGCAGCTGGGACAGGGGTCCCTACGAGCAGTACTTC. Its protein is CASSWDRGPYEQYF. This chain links TRBV11-3 with TRBJ2-7; 10 bases are a match to TRBD1. CDR1 and CDR2 from the germline V gene are SGHNT and YENEEA. The V segment lost 4 bases and the J segment 2 bases; nucleotides outside the gene matches: 2. The CDR3 consists of 14 residues. The full variable domain, in which reference TRBV11-3 and TRBJ2-7 provide the parts outside the CDR3, is EAGVVQSPRYKIIEKKQPVAFWCNPISGHNTLYWYLQNLGQGPELLIRYENEEAVDDSQLPKDRFSAERLKGVDSTLKIQPAELGDSAVYLCASSWDRGPYEQYFGPGTRLTVT.

This clone turned up a few times. The V and J genes are TRBV23-1 and TRBJ2-3; D is unclear. TRBV23-1 belongs to the ORF category, with a function that is uncertain. The CDR3 has 15 amino acids. Deletions cut 6 bases from V and 6 bases from J, with 19 bases between. The CDR3 region has the DNA TGCGCCAGCAGCCCCGGGTGGGGTACACAGGATACGCAGTATTTT. Translation: CASSPGWGTQDTQYF.

Only a few counts were recorded for this clone. The gene calls are TRBV28 and TRBJ1-2, with TRBD1 matching 7 bases. Looked up from germline, CDR1 is MDHEN and CDR2 is SYDVKM. Trimming at V came to 6 bases and at J to 8 bases, leaving 15 bases not matched to a gene. This CDR3 spans 15 amino acids. As DNA, the CDR3 is TGTGCCAGCAGGATCGCTCAGGGCAGGGGGAGCGGCTACACCTTC. Its protein is CASRIAQGRGSGYTF.

This clone is termed medium-sized. The chain has TRBV9 and TRBJ2-1; tentatively, D is TRBD2 (6 bases). The germline V gene has CDR1 SGDLS and CDR2 YYNGEE. With 3 bases removed from V and 10 bases from J, the gap between germline ends came to 14 bases. The CDR3 contains 13 residues. This CDR3 reads CASSAGTPSEQFF. The CDR3 nucleotides read TGTGCCAGCAGCGCAGGGACTCCCTCCGAGCAGTTCTTC.

This clone is medium-sized. The rearrangement joins TRBV11-3 to TRBJ2-1, with 10 bases identical to TRBD2. Unmatched junction bases numbered 9, after V lost 5 bases and J lost 8 bases. This CDR3 spans 15 amino acids. Germline CDR1 is SGHNT and CDR2 is YENEEA. In DNA form, the CDR3 reads TGTGCCAGCAGCCCAAGGGCTAGCGGGGGCGATGAGCAGTTCTTC. This encodes CASSPRASGGDEQFF.

Within the sample, this clone is large. This chain uses TRBV6-8 with TRBJ1-4; D unresolved. V was shortened by 2 bases and J by 3 bases, with 7 bases between the two germline ends. Germline V gives CDR1 MNHGY, CDR2 SAAAGT. CDR3 length equals 14 residues. The CDR3 spells CASSYGNPNEKLFF. The CDR3 nucleotides read TGTGCCAGCAGTTACGGAAACCCTAATGAAAAACTGTTTTTT.

The V call is TRBV25-1, the J call TRBJ2-5; 8 nucleotides line up with TRBD2. The CDR3 consists of 14 residues. The trim removed 1 base at V and 4 bases at J, leaving 2 bases unmatched. Per germline, CDR1 MGHDK and CDR2 SYGVNS. The CDR3 is CASSESGGVETQYF. The CDR3 DNA reads as TGTGCCAGCAGTGAATCCGGGGGGGTAGAGACCCAGTACTTC.

The rearrangement joins TRBV6-8 to TRBJ2-3, with D unresolved. CDR1 and CDR2 (germline): MNHGY, SAAAGT. V gave up 2 bases and J gave up 0 bases, with 9 bases separating them. The CDR3 spans 15 residues. The CDR3 sequence is CASSYALSSTDTQYF. CDR3 sequence (DNA): TGTGCCAGCAGTTACGCCCTTTCTAGCACAGATACGCAGTATTTT.

This clone was detected only a few times. The rearrangement links TRBV6-8 to TRBJ2-7; TRBD1 matches 7 bases. The CDR3 is 13 amino acids. Trimming took 10 bases from V and 7 from J; bases not matched to a gene: 13. Germline assignment: CDR1 MNHGY and CDR2 SAAAGT. As DNA, the CDR3 is TGTGCCACCGAAGGGACAGCCCTTTCTGAGCAGTACTTC. It is translated as CATEGTALSEQYF.